This TCR beta chain was retrieved from a study of shared clonotypes between healthy human individuals. Some clones are missing from TCRdb's copy, which holds only in-frame ones; the method was immunoSEQ multiplex PCR. The data show over 400,000 clones, approximately 80% seen once. The germline V gene encodes CDR1 SGHNT and CDR2 YYREEE (reference sequence). CDR3 length: 15 amino acids. Trimming at V came to 2 bases and at J to 2 bases, leaving 6 bases not matched to a gene. The chain is built from TRBV5-4 and TRBJ1-2; TRBD1 aligns across 7 bases. The clonotype was recovered from a woman in her thirties or forties in good health. Some clones in this sample may be carry-over from other donors' samples. The sequenced material came from PBMCs. CDR3 sequence: CASSFGAGGNYGYTF. As DNA, the CDR3 is TGTGCCAGCAGCTTCGGGGCAGGGGGAAACTATGGCTACACCTTC.